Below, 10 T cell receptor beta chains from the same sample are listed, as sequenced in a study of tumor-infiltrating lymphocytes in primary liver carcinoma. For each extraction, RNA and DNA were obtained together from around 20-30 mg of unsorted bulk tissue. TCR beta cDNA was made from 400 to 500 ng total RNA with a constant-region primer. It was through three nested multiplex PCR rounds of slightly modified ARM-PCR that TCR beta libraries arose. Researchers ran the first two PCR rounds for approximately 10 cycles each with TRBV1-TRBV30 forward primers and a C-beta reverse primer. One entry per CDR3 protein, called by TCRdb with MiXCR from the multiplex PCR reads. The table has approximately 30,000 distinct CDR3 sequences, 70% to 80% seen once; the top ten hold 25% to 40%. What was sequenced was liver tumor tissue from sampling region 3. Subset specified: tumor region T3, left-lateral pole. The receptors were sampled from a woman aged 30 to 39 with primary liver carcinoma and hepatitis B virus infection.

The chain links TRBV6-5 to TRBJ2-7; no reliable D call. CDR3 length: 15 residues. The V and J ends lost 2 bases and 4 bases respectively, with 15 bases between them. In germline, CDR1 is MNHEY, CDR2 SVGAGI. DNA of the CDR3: TGTGCCAGCAGTTACGAGGACGGCAGCTCATACGAGCAGTACTTC. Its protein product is CASSYEDGSSYEQYF.

The CDR3 protein is CASGSRQGNSYNSPLHF. CDR3 nucleotides: TGTGCTAGTGGTTCAAGACAGGGGAACTCCTATAATTCACCCCTCCACTTT. The genes are TRBV12-5 and TRBJ1-6, with 8 bases that match TRBD1. The CDR3 is 17 amino acids. CDR1 is LGHNT, CDR2 FRNRAP, per germline. J lost 0 bases, V lost 4 bases, and 5 bases had no gene match.

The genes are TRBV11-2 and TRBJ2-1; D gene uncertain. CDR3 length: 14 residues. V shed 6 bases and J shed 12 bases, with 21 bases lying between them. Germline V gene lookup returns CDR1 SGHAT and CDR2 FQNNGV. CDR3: CASSPVSRYRVQFF. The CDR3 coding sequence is TGTGCCAGCAGTCCGGTCTCAAGGTATAGGGTGCAGTTCTTC.

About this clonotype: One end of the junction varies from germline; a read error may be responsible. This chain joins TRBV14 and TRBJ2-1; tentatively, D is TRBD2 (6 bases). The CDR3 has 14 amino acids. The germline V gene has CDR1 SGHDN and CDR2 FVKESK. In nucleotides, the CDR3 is TGTGCCAGCAGCCAAGATGCGGGATACAATGTGCAGTTCTTC. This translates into CASSQDAGYNVQFF.

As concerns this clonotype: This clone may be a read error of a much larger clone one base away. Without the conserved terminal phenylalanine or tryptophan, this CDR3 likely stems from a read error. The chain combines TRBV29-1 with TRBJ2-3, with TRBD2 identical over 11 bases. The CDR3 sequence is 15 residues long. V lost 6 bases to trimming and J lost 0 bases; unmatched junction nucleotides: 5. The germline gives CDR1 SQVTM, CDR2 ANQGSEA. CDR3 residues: CSVGLAESSTDTQYL. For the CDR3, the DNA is TGCAGCGTGGGACTAGCGGAGTCTAGCACAGATACGCAGTATTTG.

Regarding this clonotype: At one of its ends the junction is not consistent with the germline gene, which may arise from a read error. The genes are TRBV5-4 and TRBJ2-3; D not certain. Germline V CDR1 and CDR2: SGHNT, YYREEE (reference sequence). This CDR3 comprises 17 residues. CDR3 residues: CVSSVNGDPPPTDTQYF. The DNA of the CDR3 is TGTGTCAGCAGCGTAAACGGAGACCCTCCACCCACAGATACGCAGTATTTT.

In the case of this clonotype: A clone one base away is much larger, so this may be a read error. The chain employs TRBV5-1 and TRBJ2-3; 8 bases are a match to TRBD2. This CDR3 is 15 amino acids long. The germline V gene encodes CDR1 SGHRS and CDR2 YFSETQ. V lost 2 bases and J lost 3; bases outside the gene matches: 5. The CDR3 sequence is CASSLSTSETDTQYF. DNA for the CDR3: TGCGCCAGCAGCTTATCGACTAGCGAGACAGATACGCAGTATTTT.

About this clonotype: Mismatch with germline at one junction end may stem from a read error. In nucleotides, the CDR3 is TGCGCCAACAGCCAGTCGGTCTGGTTGGGTGATCCCGATGATACTCAGTATTTT. It yields the protein CANSQSVWLGDPDDTQYF. The rearrangement joins TRBV4-3 to TRBJ2-3, with D uncertain. CDR1 is LGHNA and CDR2 is YSLEER in the germline V gene. CDR3 length: 18 residues.

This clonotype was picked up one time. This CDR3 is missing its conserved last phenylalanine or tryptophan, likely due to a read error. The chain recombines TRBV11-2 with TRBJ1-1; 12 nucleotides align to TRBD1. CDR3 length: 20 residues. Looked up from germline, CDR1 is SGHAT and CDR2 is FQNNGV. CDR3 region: CTSSARDRGRKRWSNTEAFL. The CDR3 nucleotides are TGTACAAGCAGCGCTCGGGACAGGGGGCGCAAGAGATGGAGTAACACTGAAGCTTTCCTT.

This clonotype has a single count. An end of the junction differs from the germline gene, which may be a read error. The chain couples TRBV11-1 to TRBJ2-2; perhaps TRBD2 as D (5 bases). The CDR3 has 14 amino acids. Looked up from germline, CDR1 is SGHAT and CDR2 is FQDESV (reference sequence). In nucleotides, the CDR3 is TGTGCCAGCAGACAGAGCCTTGACACCGGGGAGCTCTTTTTT. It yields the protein CASRQSLDTGELFF.